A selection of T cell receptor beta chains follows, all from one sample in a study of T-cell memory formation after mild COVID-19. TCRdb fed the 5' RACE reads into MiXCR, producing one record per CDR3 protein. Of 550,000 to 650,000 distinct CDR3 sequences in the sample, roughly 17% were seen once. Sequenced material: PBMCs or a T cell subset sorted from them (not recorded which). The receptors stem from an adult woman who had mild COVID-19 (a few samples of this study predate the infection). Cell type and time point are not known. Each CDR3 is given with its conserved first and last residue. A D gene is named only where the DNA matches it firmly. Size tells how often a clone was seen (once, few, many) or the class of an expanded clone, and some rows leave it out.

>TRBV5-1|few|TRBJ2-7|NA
CASRGEAYEQYF
TGCGCCAGCAGGGGGGAAGCCTACGAGCAGTACTTC
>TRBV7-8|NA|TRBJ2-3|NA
CASSSRFQGTPSTDTQYF
TGTGCCAGCAGCTCCCGCTTTCAGGGGACACCTAGCACAGATACGCAGTATTTT
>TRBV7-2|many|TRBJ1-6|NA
CASSFQSNNSPLHF
TGTGCCAGCAGCTTCCAGTCTAATAATTCACCCCTCCACTTT
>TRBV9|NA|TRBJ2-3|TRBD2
CASSAGTSPSSQYF
TGTGCCAGCAGCGCCGGGACTAGCCCCTCATCGCAGTATTTT
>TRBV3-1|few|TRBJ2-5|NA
CASRSSGETQYF
TGTGCCAGCAGGAGCTCGGGGGAGACCCAGTACTTC
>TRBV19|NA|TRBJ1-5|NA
CASRKGDNQPQHF
TGTGCCAGTAGAAAAGGGGACAATCAGCCCCAGCATTTT
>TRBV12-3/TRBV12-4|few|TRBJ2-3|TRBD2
CASSLRLAGVPDTQYF
TGTGCCAGCAGTTTGCGGCTAGCGGGAGTCCCAGATACGCAGTATTTT
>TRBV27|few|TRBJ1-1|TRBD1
CASSSGQGARTEAFF
TGTGCCAGCAGTTCAGGACAGGGGGCGAGGACTGAAGCTTTCTTT
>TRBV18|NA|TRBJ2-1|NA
CASSSKQGNEQFF
TGTGCCAGCTCATCAAAACAGGGTAATGAGCAGTTCTTC
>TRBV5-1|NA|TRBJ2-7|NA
CASTASDRLEQYF
TGCGCCAGCACCGCATCGGACAGACTGGAGCAGTACTTC
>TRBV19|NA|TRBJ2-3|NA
CASSKAASAKDTQYF
TGTGCCAGTAGTAAGGCGGCTAGCGCGAAGGATACGCAGTATTTT
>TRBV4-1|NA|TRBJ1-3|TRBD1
CASSQEGQSGNTIYF
TGCGCCAGCAGCCAAGAGGGACAGTCTGGAAACACCATATATTTT
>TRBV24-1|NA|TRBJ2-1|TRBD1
CATSDNRGRSNEQFF
TGTGCCACCAGTGACAACAGGGGGCGAAGCAATGAGCAGTTCTTC
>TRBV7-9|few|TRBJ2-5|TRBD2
CASSFVLAGGPETQYF
TGTGCCAGCAGCTTTGTTCTAGCGGGAGGGCCTGAGACCCAGTACTTC
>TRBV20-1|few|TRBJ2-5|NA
CSAGQFSTEAQYF
TGCAGTGCTGGGCAGTTCTCAACAGAGGCCCAGTACTTC
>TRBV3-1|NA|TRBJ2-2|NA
CASSFSGRELFF
TGTGCCAGCAGCTTCAGCGGGCGGGAGCTGTTTTTT
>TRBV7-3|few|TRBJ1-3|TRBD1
CASSLTGEGAGNTIYF
TGTGCCAGCAGCCTAACAGGGGAAGGAGCTGGAAACACCATATATTTT
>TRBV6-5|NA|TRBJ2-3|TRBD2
CASSYLASGVEAQYF
TGTGCCAGCAGTTACCTCGCTAGCGGGGTAGAGGCGCAGTATTTT
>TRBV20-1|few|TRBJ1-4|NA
CSARSSEEKLFF
TGCAGTGCTAGAAGTTCAGAGGAAAAACTGTTTTTT
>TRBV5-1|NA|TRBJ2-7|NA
CASSEPDYSIIPYEQYF
TGCGCCAGCAGTGAACCGGACTACAGCATAATTCCCTACGAGCAGTACTTC
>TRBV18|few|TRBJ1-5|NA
CASSMSGPNSNQPQHF
TGTGCCAGCTCAATGAGCGGACCAAATAGCAATCAGCCCCAGCATTTT
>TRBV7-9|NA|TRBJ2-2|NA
CASTKPGAHNTGELFF
TGTGCCAGCACCAAACCGGGGGCCCACAACACCGGGGAGCTGTTTTTT
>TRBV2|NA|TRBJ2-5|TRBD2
CATGLAGETQYF
TGTGCCACGGGACTAGCGGGGGAGACCCAGTACTTC
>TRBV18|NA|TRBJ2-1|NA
CASSSGPDNEQFF
TGTGCCAGCTCATCCGGACCCGACAATGAGCAGTTCTTC
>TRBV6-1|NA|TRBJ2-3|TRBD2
CASSGLAVQTDTQYF
TGTGCCAGCAGTGGACTAGCGGTACAAACAGATACGCAGTATTTT
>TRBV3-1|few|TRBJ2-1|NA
CASSPSPGDNEQFF
TGTGCCAGCAGCCCTTCCCCCGGGGACAATGAGCAGTTCTTC
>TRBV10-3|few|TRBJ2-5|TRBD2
CAISEPGLAGVLGETQYF
TGTGCCATCAGTGAGCCCGGTTTAGCGGGAGTCCTGGGGGAGACCCAGTACTTC